This is a list of T cell receptor beta chains from one sample in a study of T-cell reconstitution after alpha-beta-depleted transplantation in children. TCRdb ran MiXCR on the PCR reads and lists one entry per CDR3 protein. This table has hundreds of thousands of distinct CDR3 sequences, approximately 19% appearing once. This sample comprised PBMCs, mostly from graft donor cells, obtained 360 days after TCRalphabeta/CD19-depleted stem cell transplant. The source is a male patient aged 2 to 10 who had a stem cell transplant for acute lymphoblastic leukemia, so the T cells may come from the graft donor. Each CDR3 is given with its conserved first and last residue. The D gene is left open where the match is weak. Not every row has a clone size; where given, it reads once, few, many or a size class.

CDR3 length	clone size	D gene	V gene	J gene	CDR3 DNA	CDR3 protein
14	.	.	TRBV3-1	TRBJ1-6	TGTGCCAGCAGCCACTGGGACAATAATTCACCCCTCCACTTT	CASSHWDNNSPLHF
16	few	.	TRBV20-1	TRBJ2-2	TGCAGTGCTAGAGATGATCGTCAGGGGTACACCGGGGAGCTGTTTTTT	CSARDDRQGYTGELFF
17	.	TRBD1	TRBV6-6	TRBJ2-7	TGTGCCAGCAGTACCAAACCGGGACAGATTTTTCTTTACGAGCAGTACTTC	CASSTKPGQIFLYEQYF
15	many	TRBD1	TRBV5-1	TRBJ2-5	TGCGCCAGCAGCCCCGGACAGGGCTTAACAGAGACCCAGTACTTC	CASSPGQGLTETQYF
16	many	TRBD1	TRBV5-1	TRBJ2-7	TGCGCCAGCAGCCCTGGACAGGGGGCCGTATCCTACGAGCAGTACTTC	CASSPGQGAVSYEQYF
15	.	.	TRBV5-1	TRBJ1-2	TGCGCCAGCAGCCCGCGGACGGGAATCGGCTATGGCTACACCTTC	CASSPRTGIGYGYTF
14	.	.	TRBV6-5	TRBJ1-4	TGTGCCAGCAGTTTACAGGCAACTAATGAAAAACTGTTTTTT	CASSLQATNEKLFF
15	.	.	TRBV7-9	TRBJ2-2	TGTGCCAGCAGCTTGGGCAGCCCGAACACCGGGGAGCTGTTTTTT	CASSLGSPNTGELFF
13	many	TRBD1	TRBV29-1	TRBJ2-2	TGCAGCGTTTCCGCAGGGGGCACCGGGGAGCTGTTTTTT	CSVSAGGTGELFF
14	few	.	TRBV7-2	TRBJ2-3	TGTGCCAGCACTCCGAGCCCGGGGGCAGATACGCAGTATTTT	CASTPSPGADTQYF